This T cell receptor (beta chain) stems from a study of response to subunit inactivated influenza vaccine. This clonotype showed up just a few times. The target antigen is unknown. Trimming removed 0 bases from V and 3 bases from J, with 6 bases in between. The CDR3 consists of 13 residues. Germline V gene data show CDR1 as MGHRA and CDR2 as YSYEKL. TCRdb reprocessed the RT-PCR reads with MiXCR, giving one entry per CDR3 protein. The data hold about 780,000 distinct CDR3 sequences, with about 18% observed a single time. Study-wide findings and caveats: Few new T cells, the authors suggested, are recruited by each seasonal influenza vaccination.

This TCR was sampled from a middle-aged man who received an inactivated influenza vaccine. The chain employs TRBV4-1 and TRBJ2-7; D remains ambiguous. The sample was PBMCs from blood, taken approximately 5 days after vaccination. CDR3 sequence: CASSQESSYEQYF. The CDR3 DNA reads as TGCGCCAGCAGCCAAGAATCCAGCTACGAGCAGTACTTC.